This T cell receptor (beta chain) comes out of a study of blood T cell repertoires in COVID-19. Overall study: Sources were T cells, B-cell-depleted T cells, or PBMCs; the material itself was cDNA or gDNA.

Germline loops: CDR1 ENHRY, CDR2 SYGVKD. V was clipped by 5 bases and J by 2 bases, with 16 bases between them. CDR3 size: 16 residues. Per the authors' pipeline: Reference gene primer amplification in the assay estimated nucleated cell counts. Measured with immunoSEQ multiplex PCR; TCRdb has only the in-frame clones, and not every one. The V and J calls and clone size are taken from that table; D and trimming were inferred from the DNA. The profile covers approximately 90,000 clones, with around 86% appearing a single time and about 4.9% taken by the ten largest. Source material: peripheral blood. The sequence derives from a man in his sixties with COVID-19, enrolled during active disease. The chain carries TRBV10-3 and TRBJ1-3, with D uncertain. The CDR3 protein is CAISNLTPGTGNTIYF. The CDR3 region has the DNA TGTGCCATCAGTAACCTGACACCTGGCACTGGAAACACCATATATTTT.